A single sample is the source of the 27 T cell receptor beta chains below, sequenced in a study of identical twins. TCRdb used MiXCR to reprocess the 5' RACE reads, holding one entry per CDR3 protein. The sample gives 200,000 to 250,000 distinct CDR3 sequences, more than 6.5% of which show up once; 1.5% to 2.5% is in the top ten. Separately, the same data were catalogued under a study of yellow fever vaccine responses in identical twins.

The sequenced sample consisted of memory (CD45RO+) T cells sorted from blood. The origin of the receptors is a woman under 30 in good health.

This clonotype was recorded many times. V and J are TRBV5-1 and TRBJ2-5; D possibly corresponds to TRBD1 (5 bases). The CDR3 runs to 13 residues. Trimming removed 6 bases from V and 0 bases from J, with 9 bases in between. Looked up from germline, CDR1 is SGHRS and CDR2 is YFSETQ. DNA for the CDR3: TGCGCCAGCAAGACAGAGTACCAAGAGACCCAGTACTTC. As protein: CASKTEYQETQYF.

This clonotype occurred many times. The genes are TRBV7-2 and TRBJ2-2; no reliable D call. Germline V gene sequence: CDR1 SGHTA, CDR2 FQGNSA. Trimming removed 5 bases from V and 5 bases from J, with 15 bases in between. This CDR3 contains 15 residues. In nucleotides, the CDR3 is TGTGCCAGCAGCCCCCTGGCCCCCGTAACCGGGGAGCTGTTTTTT. Amino acids: CASSPLAPVTGELFF.

This chain connects TRBV7-6 to TRBJ2-7, with 8 nucleotides matching TRBD1. The CDR3 spans 14 residues. Trimming at V came to 3 bases and at J to 2 bases, leaving 3 bases not matched to a gene. Germline CDR1 SGHVS, CDR2 FNYEAQ. The CDR3 loop is CASSFRTGPYEQYF. As DNA, the CDR3 is TGTGCCAGCAGCTTCCGGACAGGGCCCTACGAGCAGTACTTC.

This chain links TRBV6-1 with TRBJ2-3; TRBD1 matches at 10 bases. Germline V gene sequence: CDR1 MNHNS, CDR2 SASEGT. Losses at the gene ends were 3 bases for V and 6 bases for J; bases not matched to a gene: 9. CDR3 length: 16 residues. The CDR3, as DNA: TGTGCCAGCAGTGACGAAGACAGGGGGCCGTGGGATACGCAGTATTTT. Protein product: CASSDEDRGPWDTQYF.

Many counts were recorded for this clonotype. The gene calls are TRBV7-9 and TRBJ2-5; 10 bases fit TRBD2. Trimming cost V 5 bases and J 3 bases; bases outside gene matches: 6. Germline V gene data show CDR1 as SEHNR and CDR2 as FQNEAQ (reference sequence). This CDR3 has 15 residues. The CDR3 is CASSAWSGGEETQYF. DNA for the CDR3: TGTGCCAGCAGCGCCTGGAGCGGGGGGGAAGAGACCCAGTACTTC.

The sample holds a few counts of this clonotype. This chain connects TRBV28 to TRBJ2-1; TRBD2 matches at 7 bases. In germline, CDR1 is MDHEN, CDR2 SYDVKM. This CDR3 region has 14 residues. The ends lost 5 bases at V and 4 bases at J; junction bases unmatched: 5. CDR3 coding DNA: TGTGCCAGCAGTGATGGGACTATATACAATGAGCAGTTCTTC. Residues: CASSDGTIYNEQFF.

The chain carries TRBV5-4 and TRBJ2-2; perhaps TRBD2 as D (6 bases). V lost 3 bases and J lost 0, with 12 bases in between. This CDR3 has 16 residues. Germline assignment: CDR1 SGHNT and CDR2 YYREEE (reference sequence). The CDR3 spells CASSSPDYTNTGELFF. Here the CDR3 DNA reads TGTGCCAGCAGCTCCCCGGACTACACGAACACCGGGGAGCTGTTTTTT.

The rearrangement uses TRBV20-1 and TRBJ2-1; a weak D match, TRBD2 (6 bases). CDR1 is DFQATT, CDR2 SNEGSKA, per germline (reference sequence). The ends were cut back, 6 bases at V and 3 bases at J, with 12 bases in the middle. The CDR3 consists of 13 residues. The CDR3: CSAGRTNYNEQFF. The DNA for the CDR3 is TGCAGTGCAGGGAGGACGAACTACAATGAGCAGTTCTTC.

The CDR3 DNA follows: TGTGCCAGCAGGGACAGGGGGCGAGACAAAGCCTACGAGCAGTACTTC. Residues: CASRDRGRDKAYEQYF. The J gene is TRBJ2-7, the V gene TRBV2; 11 bases match TRBD1. The CDR3 sequence is 16 residues long. The germline CDR1 and CDR2 sequences are SNHLY and FYNNEI. With 6 bases clipped from V and 2 bases from J, the junction kept 9 bases outside the gene matches.

This clonotype has at least ten counts. The junction departs from the called germline gene at one end, perhaps through a read error. The V and J genes are TRBV5-4 and TRBJ2-7; TRBD1 matches 9 bases. CDR3 size: 15 residues. Germline values: CDR1 SGHNT, CDR2 YYREEE (reference sequence). CDR3: CASSLGGQGSYEQYF. The DNA for the CDR3 is TGTGCTAGCAGCTTGGGCGGACAGGGGTCCTACGAGCAGTACTTC.

This clonotype was observed a handful of times. The V gene is TRBV7-3, the J gene TRBJ2-5; tentatively, D is TRBD2 (5 bases). The V gene's germline CDR1 is SGHTA and CDR2 FQGTGA. CDR3 length equals 15 residues. The V gene lost 5 bases and the J gene lost 4 bases, with 17 bases spanning the gap. The CDR3: CASSLLGNPRETQYF. CDR3 DNA sequence: TGTGCCAGCAGCCTACTAGGAAACCCCAGAGAGACCCAGTACTTC.

This clonotype was seen only a few times. The chain joins TRBV2 to TRBJ1-4; no clear D. Germline V gene sequence: CDR1 SNHLY, CDR2 FYNNEI. Trimming shortened V by 3 bases and J by 3 bases, and 8 bases separated the two germline ends. The CDR3 totals 14 residues. CDR3 region: CASSDGIANEKLFF. The CDR3 nucleotides are TGTGCCAGCAGTGACGGGATAGCTAATGAAAAACTGTTTTTT. The variable domain in full, with the rest retrieved from reference TRBV2 and TRBJ1-4, is EPEVTQTPSHQVTQMGQEVILRCVPISNHLYFYWYRQILGQKVEFLVSFYNNEISEKSEIFDDQFSVERPDGSNFTLKIRSTKLEDSAMYFCASSDGIANEKLFFGSGTQLSVL.

With respect to this clonotype: One end of the junction fails to match germline, which may point to a read error. The rearrangement joins TRBV5-5 to TRBJ2-2; 12 bases fit TRBD2. The germline gives CDR1 SGHKS, CDR2 YYEKEE (reference sequence). The length of the CDR3 is 15 residues. CDR3 residues: CAISPGLAGPGELFF. CDR3 nucleotides: TGTGCCATCAGCCCCGGACTAGCGGGGCCCGGGGAGCTGTTTTTT.

The V gene is TRBV6-5, the J gene TRBJ2-2; 9 positions agree with TRBD1. V lost 2 bases, J lost 8 bases, and 9 bases stayed unmatched. The CDR3 runs to 16 residues. In germline, CDR1 is MNHEY, CDR2 SVGAGI. CDR3 sequence: CASSYGGTGRMGELFF. For the CDR3, the DNA is TGTGCCAGCAGTTACGGCGGGACAGGGAGGATGGGGGAGCTGTTTTTT.

This sequence joins TRBV7-2 and TRBJ2-1; the D gene could be TRBD1 or TRBD2 (5 bases each). The germline CDR1 and CDR2 sequences are SGHTA and FQGNSA. V was trimmed by 0 bases and J by 6 bases, leaving 18 bases between them. This CDR3 contains 17 residues. The CDR3 coding sequence is TGTGCCAGCAGCTTAGCCCTAGGGGAGTTTTCGTTCAATGAGCAGTTCTTC. Its protein product is CASSLALGEFSFNEQFF.

This clonotype was found many times. The chain is built from TRBV3-1 and TRBJ2-7; tentatively, D is TRBD1 (5 bases). The CDR3 contains 14 residues. V was shortened by 4 bases and J by 0 bases, with 10 bases between the two germline ends. Germline assignment: CDR1 LGHDT and CDR2 YNNKEL (reference sequence). The CDR3 loop reads CASSRRGLSYEQYF. CDR3 nucleotide sequence: TGTGCCAGCAGCCGAAGGGGCCTCTCCTACGAGCAGTACTTC.

The chain links TRBV9 to TRBJ2-7; 14 bases align to TRBD2. Germline trimming cut 3 bases from V and 1 base from J; bases unmatched to any gene: 3. Germline CDR1 reads SGDLS; CDR2 reads YYNGEE. The CDR3 extends over 16 amino acids. The CDR3 DNA sequence: TGTGCCAGCAGCGGGGGACTAGCGGGAGCTTCCTACGAGCAGTACTTC. Amino acids: CASSGGLAGASYEQYF.

This clonotype was seen only a few times. The V call is TRBV6-1, the J call TRBJ1-6; no firm D call. Germline V lookup: CDR1 MNHNS, CDR2 SASEGT. Trimming took 1 base from V and 4 from J, leaving 14 bases between them. CDR3 length equals 17 residues. CDR3 in amino acids: CASSEEIGSAYNSPLHF. The CDR3 DNA sequence: TGTGCCAGCAGTGAAGAAATAGGGTCAGCGTATAATTCACCCCTCCACTTT.

This clonotype was found a few times. This chain links TRBV24-1 with TRBJ2-7, with 11 bases that match TRBD2. The V segment lost 3 bases and the J segment 2 bases; nucleotides outside the gene matches: 5. The CDR3 runs to 16 residues. From germline, CDR1 is KGHDR and CDR2 SFDVKD. The CDR3 bases are TGTGCCACCAGTGATCCCCCGACTAGCGGGACCTACGAGCAGTACTTC. It is translated as CATSDPPTSGTYEQYF.

Many counts were recorded for this clonotype. The chain carries TRBV12-3 or TRBV12-4 and TRBJ2-1; D tentatively fits TRBD1 or TRBD2 (5 bases each). This CDR3 comprises 17 residues. V shed 2 bases and J shed 3 bases, with 17 bases lying between them. The CDR3 DNA reads TGTGCCAGCAGTTTAAAGTCCTGGGGGAATGGCTACAATGAGCAGTTCTTC. Residues: CASSLKSWGNGYNEQFF.

This clonotype was recorded a few times. This chain connects TRBV20-1 to TRBJ1-1; possibly TRBD1 for D (5 bases). Per the germline V gene, CDR1 is DFQATT and CDR2 is SNEGSKA (reference sequence). V lost 6 bases, J lost 5 bases, and 19 bases lay in between. The CDR3 length is 14 residues. Here the CDR3 reads CSAHRGTPRTEAFF. CDR3 nucleotide sequence: TGCAGTGCCCACCGGGGGACCCCAAGGACTGAAGCTTTCTTT.

This clonotype was seen many times. The genes are TRBV12-3 or TRBV12-4 and TRBJ2-2; no firm D call. The length of the CDR3 is 12 residues. V lost 9 bases and J 7 bases, leaving 12 bases between the germline ends. This CDR3 is CASEFVDGELFF. CDR3 coding DNA: TGTGCCAGTGAATTTGTCGACGGGGAGCTGTTTTTT.

The chain links TRBV20-1 to TRBJ2-7, with 11 bases matching TRBD2. The germline CDR1 and CDR2 sequences are DFQATT and SNEGSKA (reference sequence). V lost 1 base to trimming and J lost 5 bases; unmatched junction nucleotides: 13. The CDR3 sequence is 17 residues long. DNA of the CDR3: TGCAGTGCTAGAGGCTTCTGGCTAGCGGGAGGAACCCACGAGCAGTACTTC. It codes for CSARGFWLAGGTHEQYF.

The chain joins TRBV7-8 to TRBJ1-1; 10 bases agree with TRBD1. The trim removed 8 bases at V and 5 bases at J, leaving 14 bases unmatched. CDR1 is SGHVS and CDR2 is FQNEAQ in the germline V gene. The CDR3 has 16 residues. Here the CDR3 reads CASGPGATGGRTEAFF. CDR3 DNA sequence: TGTGCCAGCGGACCCGGGGCGACAGGGGGCAGGACTGAAGCTTTCTTT.

This clonotype was found many times. The rearrangement joins TRBV20-1 to TRBJ1-2, with TRBD1 matching 8 bases. The germline CDR1 and CDR2 sequences are DFQATT and SNEGSKA (reference sequence). V lost 0 bases and J lost 8; bases outside the gene matches: 5. The CDR3 extends over 13 amino acids. In DNA, the CDR3 is TGCAGTGCTAGAGATCCAGGGGGCAAAGGCTACACCTTC. Translation: CSARDPGGKGYTF.

This clonotype was observed at least ten times. The rearrangement links TRBV6-2 or TRBV6-3 to TRBJ2-6; TRBD1 agrees at 8 bases. This CDR3 spans 15 amino acids. CDR1 and CDR2 from the germline V gene are MNHEY and SVGEGT. CDR3 sequence: CAEGTGHSGANVLTF. The CDR3 DNA follows: TGTGCAGAGGGGACAGGACACTCTGGGGCCAACGTCCTGACTTTC.

In this sample, this clonotype turned up a few times. The chain couples TRBV27 to TRBJ2-2; D not resolved. The CDR3 spans 14 residues. V was cut by 11 bases and J by 5 bases, with 18 bases left in between. Germline lookup yields CDR1 MNHEY and CDR2 SMNVEV (reference sequence). The CDR3 sequence: CAPTHPPETGELFF. Written as DNA, the CDR3 is TGTGCCCCCACTCACCCGCCCGAAACCGGGGAGCTGTTTTTT.